This TCR beta chain is drawn from a study of OX40 agonist ivuxolimab in advanced cancers. Overall study: A mean age of around 66 years, range about 20 to 90, was recorded, and 80% to 90% were male.

The method was immunoSEQ multiplex PCR; TCRdb's version includes in-frame clones alone and lacks a portion of them. The data show around 23,000 clones, roughly 80% seen once. CDR3 length equals 15 residues. V was clipped by 2 bases and J by 6 bases, with 16 bases between them. The specimen was CD4+ or CD8+ T cells sorted from blood, collected in a trial of the OX40 agonist ivuxolimab. V usage is TRBV23-1 and J usage is TRBJ1-2; D gene ambiguous. TRBV23-1 is reported as an ORF; its role is uncertain. The source is an adult with an advanced solid tumor such as melanoma, head and neck, liver or kidney cancer. The CDR3 coding sequence is TGCGCCAGCAGTCAAACCTCCCCAGACATTCATGGCTACACCTTC. This gives the protein CASSQTSPDIHGYTF.